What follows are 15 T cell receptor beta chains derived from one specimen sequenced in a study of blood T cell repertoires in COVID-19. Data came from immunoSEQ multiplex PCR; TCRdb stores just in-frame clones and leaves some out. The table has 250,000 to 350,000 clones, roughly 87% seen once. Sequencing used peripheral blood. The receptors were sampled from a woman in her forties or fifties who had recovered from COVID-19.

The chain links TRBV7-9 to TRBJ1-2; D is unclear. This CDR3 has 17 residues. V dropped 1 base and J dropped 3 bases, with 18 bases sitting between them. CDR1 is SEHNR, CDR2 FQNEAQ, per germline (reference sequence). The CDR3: CASSLEAHISADYGYTF. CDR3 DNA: TGTGCCAGCAGCTTAGAAGCTCATATCTCTGCCGACTATGGCTACACCTTC.

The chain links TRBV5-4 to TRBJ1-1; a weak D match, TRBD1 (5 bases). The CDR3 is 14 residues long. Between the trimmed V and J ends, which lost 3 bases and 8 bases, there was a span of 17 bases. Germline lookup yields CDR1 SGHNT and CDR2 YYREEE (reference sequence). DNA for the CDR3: TGTGCCAGCAGCTATAACGGGGGTGGGTCCGAAGCTTTCTTT. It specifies CASSYNGGGSEAFF.

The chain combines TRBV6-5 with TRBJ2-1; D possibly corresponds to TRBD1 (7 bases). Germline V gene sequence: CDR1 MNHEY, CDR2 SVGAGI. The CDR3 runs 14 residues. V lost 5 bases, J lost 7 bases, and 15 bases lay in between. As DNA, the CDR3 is TGTGCCAGCAGTCGTGCAGGGGGGAAGAATGAGCAGTTCTTC. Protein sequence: CASSRAGGKNEQFF.

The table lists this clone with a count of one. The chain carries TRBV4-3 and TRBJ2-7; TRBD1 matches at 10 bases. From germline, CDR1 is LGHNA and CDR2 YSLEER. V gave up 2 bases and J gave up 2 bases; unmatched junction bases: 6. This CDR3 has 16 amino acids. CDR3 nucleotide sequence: TGCGCCAGCAGCCAAAGGGACAGGGGCGTTACCTACGAGCAGTACTTC. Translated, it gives CASSQRDRGVTYEQYF.

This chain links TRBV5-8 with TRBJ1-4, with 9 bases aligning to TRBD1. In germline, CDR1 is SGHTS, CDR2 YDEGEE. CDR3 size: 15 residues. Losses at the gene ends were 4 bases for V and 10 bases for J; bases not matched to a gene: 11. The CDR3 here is CASSRLGQGRGKLFF. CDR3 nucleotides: TGTGCCAGCAGCAGATTGGGACAGGGTCGGGGAAAACTGTTTTTT.

The DNA of the CDR3 is TGTGCCAGCAGCCGCCCCCTGGGCAGCACAGATACGCAGTATTTT. It codes for CASSRPLGSTDTQYF. The V gene is TRBV5-4, the J gene TRBJ2-3; no reliable D call. Germline V gives CDR1 SGHNT, CDR2 YYREEE (reference sequence). V shed 4 bases and J shed 0 bases, with 12 bases lying between them. The CDR3 length is 15 residues. Looking up the rest from reference TRBV5-4 and TRBJ2-3 gives the full variable domain: ETGVTQSPTHLIKTRGQQVTLRCSSQSGHNTVSWYQQALGQGPQFIFQYYREEENGRGNFPPRFSGLQFPNYSSELNVNALELDDSALYLCASSRPLGSTDTQYFGPGTRLTVL.

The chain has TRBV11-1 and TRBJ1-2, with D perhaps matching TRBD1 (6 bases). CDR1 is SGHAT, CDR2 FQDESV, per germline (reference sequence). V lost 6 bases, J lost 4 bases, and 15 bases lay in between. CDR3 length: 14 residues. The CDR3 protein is CASSRGTFGYGYTF. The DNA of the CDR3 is TGTGCCAGCAGTCGAGGGACATTTGGCTATGGCTACACCTTC. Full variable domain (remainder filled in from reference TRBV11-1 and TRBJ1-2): EAEVAQSPRYKITEKSQAVAFWCDPISGHATLYWYRQILGQGPELLVQFQDESVVDDSQLPKDRFSAERLKGVDSTLKIQPAELGDSAMYLCASSRGTFGYGYTFGSGTRLTVV.

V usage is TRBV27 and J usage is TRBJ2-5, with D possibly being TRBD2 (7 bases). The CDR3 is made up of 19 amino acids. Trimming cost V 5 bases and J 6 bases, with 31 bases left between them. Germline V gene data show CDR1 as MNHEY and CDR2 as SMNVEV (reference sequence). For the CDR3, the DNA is TGTGCCAGCAGTCTTATCAGACGAGTCGGGGAGGGGGGCGATAAGACCCAGTACTTC. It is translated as CASSLIRRVGEGGDKTQYF.

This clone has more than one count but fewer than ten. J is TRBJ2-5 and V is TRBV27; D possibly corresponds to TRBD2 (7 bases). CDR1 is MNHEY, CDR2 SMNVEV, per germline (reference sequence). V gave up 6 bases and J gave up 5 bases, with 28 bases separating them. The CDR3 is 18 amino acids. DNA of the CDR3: TGTGCCAGCAGCCCTTTGACGGGACACGGGACTACCAAGGAGACCCAGTACTTC. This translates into CASSPLTGHGTTKETQYF.

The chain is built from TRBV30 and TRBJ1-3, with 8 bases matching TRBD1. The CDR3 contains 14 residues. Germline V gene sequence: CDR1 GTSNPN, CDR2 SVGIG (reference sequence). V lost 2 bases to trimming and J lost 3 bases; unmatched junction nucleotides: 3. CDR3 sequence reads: CAWSSGGGGNTIYF. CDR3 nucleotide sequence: TGTGCCTGGAGTTCAGGGGGCGGTGGAAACACCATATATTTT.

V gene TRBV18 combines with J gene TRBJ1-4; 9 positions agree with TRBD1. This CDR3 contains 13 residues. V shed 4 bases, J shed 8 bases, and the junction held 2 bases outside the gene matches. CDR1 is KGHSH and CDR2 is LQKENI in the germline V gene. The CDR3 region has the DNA TGTGCCAGCTCACAGACAGGGGGAGAAAAACTGTTTTTT. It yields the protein CASSQTGGEKLFF.

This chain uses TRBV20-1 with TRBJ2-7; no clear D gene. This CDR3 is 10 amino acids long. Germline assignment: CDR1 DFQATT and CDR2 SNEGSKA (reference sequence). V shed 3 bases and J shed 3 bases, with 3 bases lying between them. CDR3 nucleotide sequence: TGCAGTGCTAGCGTCTACGAGCAGTACTTC. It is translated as CSASVYEQYF.

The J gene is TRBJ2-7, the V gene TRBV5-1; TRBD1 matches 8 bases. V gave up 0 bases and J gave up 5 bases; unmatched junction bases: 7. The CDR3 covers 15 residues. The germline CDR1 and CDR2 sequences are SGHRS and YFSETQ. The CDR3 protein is CASSLVADRVDEQYF. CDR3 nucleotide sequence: TGCGCCAGCAGCTTGGTAGCGGACAGGGTGGACGAGCAGTACTTC.

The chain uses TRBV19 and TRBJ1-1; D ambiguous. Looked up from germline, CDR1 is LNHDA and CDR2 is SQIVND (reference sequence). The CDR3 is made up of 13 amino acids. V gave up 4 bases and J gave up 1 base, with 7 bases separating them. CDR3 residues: CASSTGGNTEAFF. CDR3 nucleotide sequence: TGTGCCAGTAGTACCGGCGGGAACACTGAAGCTTTCTTT.

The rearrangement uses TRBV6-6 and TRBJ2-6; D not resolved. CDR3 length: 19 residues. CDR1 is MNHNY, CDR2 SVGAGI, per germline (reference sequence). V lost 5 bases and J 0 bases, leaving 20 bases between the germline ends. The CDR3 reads CASSPRGPAPSSGANVLTF. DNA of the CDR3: TGTGCCAGCAGTCCCCGAGGCCCCGCCCCTTCCTCTGGGGCCAACGTCCTGACTTTC.